The 10 T cell receptor beta chains presented below share a single source sample, sequenced in a study of metastatic and nonmetastatic thyroid tumors. Thyroid surgery had not been preceded by any treatment in any patient. MiXCR re-clonotyped the PCR reads for TCRdb. The sample has roughly 38,000 clones, approximately 20% seen once. Source material: blood. The receptors were sampled from a female donor with papillary thyroid cancer or a benign thyroid nodule (not recorded which). Some clones in this sample may be carry-over from other donors' samples.

This clone has just a few counts. Germline is not matched at one junction end, which may reflect a read error. The rearrangement links TRBV6-1 to TRBJ1-6; the D is unclear. CDR1 MNHNS and CDR2 SASEGT come from the germline V gene. The CDR3 is 15 amino acids. DNA of the CDR3: TGTGCCAGCATCGAGAAGGGCTCCTATAATACACCCCTCCACTTT. Translation: CASIEKGSYNTPLHF.

This clone was recorded once. A much larger clone differs from this one at a single base, so this may be a read error. The chain couples TRBV20-1 to TRBJ2-7; 13 bases fit TRBD2. CDR1 DFQATT and CDR2 SNEGSKA come from the germline V gene (reference sequence). The length of the CDR3 is 15 residues. The ends lost 5 bases at V and 7 bases at J; junction bases unmatched: 11. Here the CDR3 DNA reads TGCAGTGCTTCTTCCACTAGCGGGAGGGCCTCGGAGCAGTACTTC. Its translation is CSASSTSGRASEQYF.

Only a few counts were recorded for this clone. The chain links TRBV12-3 or TRBV12-4 to TRBJ2-2, with D perhaps TRBD2 (5 bases). The length of the CDR3 is 16 residues. Trimming pared 3 bases from V and 7 bases from J, leaving 18 bases between. The CDR3 DNA sequence: TGTGCCAGCAGTTTTCGCGGGTCTACAGTGGGCGGGGAGCTGTTTTTT. Protein sequence: CASSFRGSTVGGELFF.

This clone was counted many times. CDR3 sequence: CASSEGRDADTQYF. CDR3 in DNA: TGTGCCAGCAGTGAGGGACGGGACGCAGATACGCAGTATTTT. This chain joins TRBV6-1 and TRBJ2-3; either TRBD1 or TRBD2 may supply D (5 bases each). CDR3 length: 14 amino acids. V gave up 3 bases and J gave up 4 bases, with 11 bases separating them. Germline V lookup: CDR1 MNHNS, CDR2 SASEGT.

This clone was picked up a small number of times. Without the conserved terminal phenylalanine or tryptophan, this CDR3 likely stems from a read error. The chain has TRBV6-5 and TRBJ1-2; possible D gene TRBD1, 6 bases. There are 13 residues in the CDR3. Germline assignment: CDR1 MNHEY and CDR2 SVGAGI. As DNA, the CDR3 is TGTGCCAGCAGTTACTCAGGGGACAATGGATACACCCTC. Residues: CASSYSGDNGYTL.

The V and J genes are TRBV2 and TRBJ2-2; possibly TRBD1 or TRBD2 for D (5 bases each). Per germline, CDR1 SNHLY and CDR2 FYNNEI. This CDR3 has 14 amino acids. Trimming took 4 bases from V and 4 from J, leaving 10 bases between them. CDR3 in amino acids: CASSVEGFTGELFF. CDR3 bases: TGTGCCAGCAGTGTAGAGGGGTTCACCGGGGAGCTGTTTTTT.

This clone showed up just a few times. The CDR3 carries no conserved terminal phenylalanine or tryptophan, so it likely arises from a read error. J is TRBJ2-7 and V is TRBV6-2 or TRBV6-3; D ambiguous. The CDR3 is made up of 12 amino acids. CDR1 is MNHEY and CDR2 is SVGEGT in the germline V gene. V lost 4 bases and J lost 6, with 10 bases in between. The CDR3, as DNA: TGTGCCAGCAGTTTACTCAGTCTCGAGCAGTACTCC. Translation gives CASSLLSLEQYS.

This clone has ten or more counts. The rearrangement links TRBV5-5 to TRBJ2-1; TRBD1 or TRBD2 may be the D gene (5 bases each). The CDR3 is made up of 13 amino acids. V lost 4 bases and J lost 7, with 12 bases in between. Germline CDR1 SGHKS, CDR2 YYEKEE (reference sequence). CDR3 in amino acids: CASSLGPLNEQFF. CDR3 nucleotides: TGTGCCAGCAGCCTGGGACCGCTAAATGAGCAGTTCTTC.

Ten or more counts support this clone. The rearrangement joins TRBV15 to TRBJ2-5; D unresolved. CDR1 and CDR2 (germline): LNHNV, YYDKDF (reference sequence). Trimming left V 1 base short and J 3 bases short, with 15 bases between. The CDR3 covers 16 residues. The CDR3 DNA reads as TGTGCCACCAGCAGAGGAGAAATCAGTACGGAAGAGACCCAGTACTTC. Protein sequence: CATSRGEISTEETQYF.

This clone was detected many times. V gene TRBV28 combines with J gene TRBJ1-5; tentative D call: TRBD1 (5 bases). Germline CDR1 and CDR2: MDHEN and SYDVKM. With 5 bases removed from V and 3 bases from J, the gap between germline ends came to 11 bases. This CDR3 region has 14 residues. The CDR3 region is CASSTQGTNQPQHF. CDR3 in DNA: TGTGCCAGCAGTACCCAGGGTACCAATCAGCCCCAGCATTTT. Drawing the rest from reference TRBV28 and TRBJ1-5, the complete variable domain is DVKVTQSSRYLVKRTGEKVFLECVQDMDHENMFWYRQDPGLGLRLIYFSYDVKMKEKGDIPEGYSVSREKKERFSLILESASTNQTSMYLCASSTQGTNQPQHFGDGTRLSIL.